These T cell receptor beta chains were read from a single sample in a study of shared clonotypes between healthy human individuals. The protocol was immunoSEQ multiplex PCR, while the TCRdb copy is restricted to in-frame clones and leaves out a portion. The sample records more than 600,000 clones, about 91% being singletons. The material sequenced was naive CD8+ T cells sorted from blood. The receptors shown here come from a young man in good health. Each CDR3 is given with its conserved first and last residue. D genes are given only for firm matches. Clone size is stated in some rows and not others, as once, few, many or a class when expanded.

v_gene: TRBV13; d_gene: TRBD1; abundance: once; j_gene: TRBJ2-5; CDR3aa: CASQRQGSETQYF; CDR3nt: TGTGCCAGCCAGAGACAGGGCTCCGAGACCCAGTACTTC
v_gene: TRBV7-8; d_gene: TRBD1; abundance: NA; j_gene: TRBJ1-3; CDR3aa: CASSYGQGFGNTIYF; CDR3nt: TGTGCCAGCAGCTACGGACAGGGGTTCGGAAACACCATATATTTT
v_gene: TRBV7-9; d_gene: TRBD1; abundance: NA; j_gene: TRBJ1-5; CDR3aa: CASSLTGTGNYYSNQPQHF; CDR3nt: TGTGCCAGCAGCCTCACCGGGACAGGGAATTATTATAGCAATCAGCCCCAGCATTTT
v_gene: TRBV27; d_gene: NA; abundance: NA; j_gene: TRBJ2-7; CDR3aa: CASRETNF; CDR3nt: TGTGCCAGCAGGGAGACTAACTTC
v_gene: TRBV5-7; d_gene: TRBD1; abundance: NA; j_gene: TRBJ1-1; CDR3aa: CASSLSDREVGMNTEAFF; CDR3nt: TGTGCCAGCAGCTTGTCGGACAGGGAAGTAGGGATGAACACTGAAGCTTTCTTT
v_gene: TRBV7-9; d_gene: NA; abundance: NA; j_gene: TRBJ2-7; CDR3aa: CASSPGGTYEQYF; CDR3nt: TGTGCCAGCAGCCCCGGGGGAACCTACGAGCAGTACTTC
v_gene: TRBV6-6; d_gene: NA; abundance: NA; j_gene: TRBJ2-7; CDR3aa: CASSYSRERGSYEQYF; CDR3nt: TGTGCCAGCAGTTACTCGAGGGAGAGGGGGTCCTACGAGCAGTACTTC
v_gene: TRBV4-2; d_gene: NA; abundance: NA; j_gene: TRBJ2-3; CDR3aa: CASSQERVQIGSDTQYF; CDR3nt: TGTGCCAGCAGCCAAGAAAGGGTACAAATTGGTTCAGATACGCAGTATTTT
v_gene: TRBV6-1; d_gene: NA; abundance: once; j_gene: TRBJ2-7; CDR3aa: CASSESPGGEQYF; CDR3nt: TGTGCCAGCAGTGAATCCCCCGGGGGCGAGCAGTACTTC
v_gene: TRBV29-1; d_gene: NA; abundance: once; j_gene: TRBJ2-7; CDR3aa: CSVTGNSYEQYF; CDR3nt: TGCAGCGTTACAGGGAACTCCTACGAGCAGTACTTC
v_gene: TRBV5-1; d_gene: NA; abundance: few; j_gene: TRBJ1-6; CDR3aa: CAPSHSYNSPLHF; CDR3nt: TGCGCCCCCTCACACTCCTATAATTCACCCCTCCACTTT
v_gene: TRBV10-2; d_gene: TRBD1; abundance: NA; j_gene: TRBJ2-3; CDR3aa: CASSWDSDTDTQYF; CDR3nt: TGCGCCAGCAGTTGGGACAGCGACACAGATACGCAGTATTTT
v_gene: TRBV18; d_gene: NA; abundance: NA; j_gene: TRBJ2-7; CDR3aa: CASSVREPVFEQYF; CDR3nt: TGTGCCAGCTCGGTCCGGGAGCCAGTGTTCGAGCAGTACTTC
v_gene: TRBV7-9; d_gene: NA; abundance: NA; j_gene: TRBJ1-2; CDR3aa: CASSKDGNYGYTF; CDR3nt: TGTGCCAGCAGCAAGGACGGAAACTATGGCTACACCTTC
v_gene: TRBV9; d_gene: NA; abundance: NA; j_gene: TRBJ2-1; CDR3aa: CASSSTSFNTDEQFF; CDR3nt: TGTGCCAGCAGCTCTACTAGCTTTAACACCGATGAGCAGTTCTTC
v_gene: TRBV6-5; d_gene: TRBD1; abundance: NA; j_gene: TRBJ1-1; CDR3aa: CASSWDRSGTEAFF; CDR3nt: TGTGCCAGCAGTTGGGACAGATCGGGGACTGAAGCTTTCTTT
v_gene: TRBV27; d_gene: TRBD2; abundance: NA; j_gene: TRBJ2-5; CDR3aa: CASSLLGLADRTQYF; CDR3nt: TGTGCCAGCAGTTTATTGGGACTAGCGGATCGGACCCAGTACTTC
v_gene: TRBV25-1; d_gene: NA; abundance: NA; j_gene: TRBJ1-1; CDR3aa: CASSELGGRATEAFF; CDR3nt: TGTGCCAGCAGTGAACTGGGGGGGAGAGCCACTGAAGCTTTCTTT
v_gene: TRBV5-1; d_gene: NA; abundance: once; j_gene: TRBJ2-3; CDR3aa: CASSLMDTQYF; CDR3nt: TGCGCCAGCAGCTTGATGGATACGCAGTATTTT
v_gene: TRBV27; d_gene: NA; abundance: NA; j_gene: TRBJ2-2; CDR3aa: CASSYRSRPGELFF; CDR3nt: TGTGCCAGCAGTTACAGGTCCAGACCCGGGGAGCTGTTTTTT
v_gene: TRBV4-2; d_gene: TRBD1; abundance: NA; j_gene: TRBJ2-7; CDR3aa: CASSPRTGSRYEQYF; CDR3nt: TGTGCCAGCAGCCCCCGGACAGGCTCTAGGTACGAGCAGTACTTC
v_gene: TRBV19; d_gene: NA; abundance: NA; j_gene: TRBJ2-7; CDR3aa: CASRTDTSYEQYF; CDR3nt: TGTGCCTCTCGGACAGATACCTCCTACGAGCAGTACTTC
v_gene: TRBV7-6; d_gene: NA; abundance: NA; j_gene: TRBJ2-1; CDR3aa: CASSRINNYNEQFF; CDR3nt: TGTGCCAGCAGTAGGATAAACAACTACAATGAGCAGTTCTTC
v_gene: TRBV25-1; d_gene: NA; abundance: NA; j_gene: TRBJ2-3; CDR3aa: CASSPRSQGLRWDTQYF; CDR3nt: TGTGCCAGCAGTCCTAGGTCGCAGGGGCTACGATGGGATACGCAGTATTTT
v_gene: TRBV5-4; d_gene: NA; abundance: NA; j_gene: TRBJ2-7; CDR3aa: CASSYWPASSYEQYF; CDR3nt: TGTGCCAGCAGCTACTGGCCAGCCTCATCCTACGAGCAGTACTTC
v_gene: TRBV14; d_gene: NA; abundance: NA; j_gene: TRBJ2-7; CDR3aa: CASSLGHIPYEQYF; CDR3nt: TGTGCCAGCAGCCTCGGTCATATTCCTTACGAGCAGTACTTC
v_gene: TRBV11-3; d_gene: TRBD2; abundance: NA; j_gene: TRBJ2-1; CDR3aa: CASSSLAGEYEQFF; CDR3nt: TGTGCCAGCAGCTCACTAGCGGGAGAGTATGAGCAGTTCTTC
v_gene: TRBV7-9; d_gene: TRBD2; abundance: NA; j_gene: TRBJ2-7; CDR3aa: CASSLLRAGGSYEQYF; CDR3nt: TGTGCCAGCAGCTTATTACGAGCGGGGGGCTCCTACGAGCAGTACTTC
v_gene: TRBV5-6; d_gene: TRBD1; abundance: NA; j_gene: TRBJ2-7; CDR3aa: CASSRGTGTAYEQYF; CDR3nt: TGTGCCAGCAGCCGAGGAACCGGGACAGCCTACGAGCAGTACTTC
v_gene: TRBV29-1; d_gene: TRBD2; abundance: NA; j_gene: TRBJ2-1; CDR3aa: CSVQTSGRSNEQFF; CDR3nt: TGCAGCGTCCAGACTAGCGGGAGATCAAATGAGCAGTTCTTC
v_gene: TRBV6-5; d_gene: NA; abundance: NA; j_gene: TRBJ2-2; CDR3aa: CATTVDANTGELFF; CDR3nt: TGTGCCACCACAGTGGACGCGAACACCGGGGAGCTGTTTTTT
v_gene: TRBV7-9; d_gene: NA; abundance: NA; j_gene: TRBJ2-1; CDR3aa: CASSLGVNEQFF; CDR3nt: TGTGCCAGCAGCTTAGGGGTTAATGAGCAGTTCTTC
v_gene: TRBV10-3; d_gene: TRBD2; abundance: NA; j_gene: TRBJ2-1; CDR3aa: CAISGLAGYNEQFF; CDR3nt: TGTGCCATATCCGGACTAGCGGGTTACAATGAGCAGTTCTTC
v_gene: TRBV5-1; d_gene: NA; abundance: NA; j_gene: TRBJ2-7; CDR3aa: CASSFGGNLLEQYF; CDR3nt: TGCGCCAGCAGCTTTGGTGGGAACCTACTCGAGCAGTACTTC
v_gene: TRBV2; d_gene: TRBD1; abundance: NA; j_gene: TRBJ2-7; CDR3aa: CASSDPGQNSYEQYF; CDR3nt: TGTGCCAGCAGTGACCCGGGACAGAACTCCTACGAGCAGTACTTC
v_gene: TRBV6-6; d_gene: NA; abundance: NA; j_gene: TRBJ2-7; CDR3aa: CASTVGGRSSYEQYF; CDR3nt: TGTGCCAGCACGGTTGGGGGGAGGAGCTCCTACGAGCAGTACTTC
v_gene: TRBV2; d_gene: NA; abundance: NA; j_gene: TRBJ2-4; CDR3aa: CASKIGLMDIQYF; CDR3nt: TGTGCCAGCAAGATCGGCCTGATGGACATTCAGTACTTC
v_gene: TRBV29-1; d_gene: TRBD1; abundance: NA; j_gene: TRBJ2-1; CDR3aa: CSTGTGAYNEQFF; CDR3nt: TGCAGCACCGGGACAGGGGCCTACAATGAGCAGTTCTTC
v_gene: TRBV4-2; d_gene: TRBD1; abundance: NA; j_gene: TRBJ2-1; CDR3aa: CASTTGVGQNYNEQFF; CDR3nt: TGTGCCAGCACAACCGGGGTGGGACAGAACTACAATGAGCAGTTCTTC
v_gene: TRBV4-3; d_gene: NA; abundance: NA; j_gene: TRBJ2-1; CDR3aa: CASSQGLYNEQFF; CDR3nt: TGCGCCAGCAGCCAGGGGCTCTACAATGAGCAGTTCTTC
v_gene: TRBV2; d_gene: TRBD1; abundance: once; j_gene: TRBJ1-1; CDR3aa: CASSSFELQGNEAFF; CDR3nt: TGTGCCAGCAGTTCCTTCGAGCTACAGGGGAATGAAGCTTTCTTT
v_gene: TRBV28; d_gene: NA; abundance: NA; j_gene: TRBJ2-2; CDR3aa: CASWRRGNTGELFF; CDR3nt: TGTGCCAGCTGGCGGAGGGGGAACACCGGGGAGCTGTTTTTT
v_gene: TRBV27; d_gene: NA; abundance: NA; j_gene: TRBJ2-7; CDR3aa: CASSLGSGAIRYYEQYF; CDR3nt: TGTGCCAGCAGTTTGGGTTCGGGGGCTATTAGGTACTACGAGCAGTACTTC
v_gene: TRBV7-9; d_gene: NA; abundance: few; j_gene: TRBJ2-7; CDR3aa: CASSPSDYEQYF; CDR3nt: TGTGCCAGCAGCCCGTCGGACTACGAGCAGTACTTC
v_gene: TRBV29-1; d_gene: TRBD2; abundance: once; j_gene: TRBJ2-1; CDR3aa: CSARLAGGKNEQFF; CDR3nt: TGCAGCGCCCGGTTGGCGGGAGGAAAGAATGAGCAGTTCTTC
v_gene: TRBV27; d_gene: NA; abundance: few; j_gene: TRBJ1-5; CDR3aa: CASSFGGSQPQHF; CDR3nt: TGTGCCAGCAGTTTCGGGGGATCTCAGCCCCAGCATTTT
v_gene: TRBV11-2; d_gene: NA; abundance: NA; j_gene: TRBJ2-7; CDR3aa: CASSLGAGTYEQYF; CDR3nt: TGTGCCAGCAGCTTAGGTGCAGGGACCTACGAGCAGTACTTC
v_gene: TRBV5-6; d_gene: NA; abundance: NA; j_gene: TRBJ2-3; CDR3aa: CASSSPGLTDTQYF; CDR3nt: TGTGCCAGCAGCTCCCCGGGACTCACAGATACGCAGTATTTT
v_gene: TRBV5-1; d_gene: NA; abundance: NA; j_gene: TRBJ2-7; CDR3aa: CASSLGTYEQYF; CDR3nt: TGCGCCAGCAGCTTGGGGACCTACGAGCAGTACTTC
v_gene: TRBV7-9; d_gene: NA; abundance: NA; j_gene: TRBJ2-7; CDR3aa: CASSLVDGGINSYEQYF; CDR3nt: TGTGCCAGCAGCTTAGTAGATGGGGGGATTAATTCGTACGAGCAGTACTTC
v_gene: TRBV7-2; d_gene: TRBD2; abundance: NA; j_gene: TRBJ2-1; CDR3aa: CASSLTPSGDYNEQFF; CDR3nt: TGTGCCAGCAGCCTAACCCCTAGCGGGGATTACAATGAGCAGTTCTTC
v_gene: TRBV28; d_gene: NA; abundance: NA; j_gene: TRBJ1-1; CDR3aa: CASSLPGGTEAFF; CDR3nt: TGTGCCAGCAGTTTACCGGGGGGAACTGAAGCTTTCTTT
v_gene: TRBV4-3; d_gene: NA; abundance: once; j_gene: TRBJ1-1; CDR3aa: CASSQGYLEGTEAFF; CDR3nt: TGCGCCAGCAGCCAAGGATACTTGGAGGGCACTGAAGCTTTCTTT
v_gene: TRBV7-6; d_gene: NA; abundance: once; j_gene: TRBJ2-1; CDR3aa: CASSRLRDSSYNEQFF; CDR3nt: TGTGCCAGCAGTCGCCTCCGGGACTCCTCCTACAATGAGCAGTTCTTC
v_gene: TRBV7-8; d_gene: NA; abundance: NA; j_gene: TRBJ2-7; CDR3aa: CASSEPPRLTYEQYF; CDR3nt: TGTGCCAGCAGCGAACCGCCCAGGCTAACCTACGAGCAGTACTTC